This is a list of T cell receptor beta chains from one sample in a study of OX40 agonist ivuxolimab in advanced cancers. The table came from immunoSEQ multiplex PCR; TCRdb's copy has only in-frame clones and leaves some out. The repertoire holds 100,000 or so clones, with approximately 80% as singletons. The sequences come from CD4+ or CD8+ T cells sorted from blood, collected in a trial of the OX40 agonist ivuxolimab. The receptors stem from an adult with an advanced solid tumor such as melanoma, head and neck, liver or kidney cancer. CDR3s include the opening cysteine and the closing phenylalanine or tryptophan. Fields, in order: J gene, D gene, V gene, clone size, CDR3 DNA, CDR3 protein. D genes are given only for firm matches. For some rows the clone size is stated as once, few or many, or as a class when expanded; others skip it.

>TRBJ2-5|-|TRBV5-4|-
TGTGCCAGCAGCTTCCGACTAAGCGGCCAAGAGACCCAGTACTTC
CASSFRLSGQETQYF
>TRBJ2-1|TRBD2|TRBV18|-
TGTGCCAGCTCAGAGGCTAGCGGGCTCCCCTACAATGAGCAGTTCTTC
CASSEASGLPYNEQFF
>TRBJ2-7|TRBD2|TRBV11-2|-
TGTGCCAGCAGCTGGGGGACTAGCGGGAGTGGAGTTGACGAGCAGTACTTC
CASSWGTSGSGVDEQYF
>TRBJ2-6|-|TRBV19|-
TGTGCCAGTAGCAACATCGGATCTGGGGCCAACGTCCTGACTTTC
CASSNIGSGANVLTF
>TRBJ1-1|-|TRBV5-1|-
TGCGCCAGCAGCTTGGCACAGCCAAACACTGAAGCTTTCTTT
CASSLAQPNTEAFF
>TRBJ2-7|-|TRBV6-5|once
TGTGCCAGCAGTTACCAGCAGACCTACGAGCAGTACTTC
CASSYQQTYEQYF
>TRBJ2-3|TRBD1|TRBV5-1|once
TGCGCCAGCAGCTTGACAGGGGGAGAAACAGATACGCAGTATTTT
CASSLTGGETDTQYF
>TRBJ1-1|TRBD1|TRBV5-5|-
TGTGCCAGCAGCTCCGAGGGGGCGGTCACTGAAGCTTTCTTT
CASSSEGAVTEAFF
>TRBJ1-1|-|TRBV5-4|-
TGTGCCAGCAGCTTGGGGACCTCCTTGGCCACTGAAGCTTTCTTT
CASSLGTSLATEAFF
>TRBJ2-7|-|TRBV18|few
TGTGCCAGCTCAGTGGTATCGGGCTCCTACGAGCAGTACTTC
CASSVVSGSYEQYF